This T cell receptor beta chain was found in a study of blood T cells in healthy people across ages. Looking at the study overall: Template switching picked up about one barcoded beta molecule for each two T cells. Study-wide points: Changes seen in expanded clonotypes were possibly confounded by donor CMV status left unknown. A roughly linear age-dependent decrease characterized TCR beta diversity per million T cells.

Germline lookup yields CDR1 SGHTA and CDR2 FQGNSA. This CDR3 is 17 amino acids long. The ends lost 2 bases at V and 3 bases at J; junction bases unmatched: 6. The authors isolated at least 6.5 million PBMCs per sample. Primed by a sample-barcoded 5' primer and a J-beta primer mix, a second PCR proceeded for roughly 7 to 11 cycles. MiXCR, applied by TCRdb to the 5' RACE reads, yields one record per CDR3 protein. This sample has hundreds of thousands of distinct CDR3 sequences; about 30% occur once, and the top ten carry approximately 14%. A note on this clonotype: Its antigen is undetermined.

The specimen sequenced was blood. This TCR was sampled from a woman at least 80 years old in good health. The chain uses TRBV7-2 and TRBJ2-7, with 14 bases lining up with TRBD2. CDR3 nucleotides: TGTGCCAGCAGCTTACTCCTTGGGACTAGCGGGGGCTACGAGCAGTACTTC. Translated: CASSLLLGTSGGYEQYF.